The 26 T cell receptor beta chains given below trace back to one sample, sequenced in a study of TIL therapy for anti-PD-1-resistant metastatic lung cancer. This was the immunoSEQ v3 assay. Assay used: immunoSEQ multiplex PCR; TCRdb lists only in-frame clones, some missing. The sample carries roughly 54,000 clones, about nine tenths recorded once. Stated time point: pre-treatment sample, taken before nivolumab and TIL therapy. Sequencing was performed on blood, taken at baseline. Receptors originate from a person aged 25 to 79 with non-small cell lung cancer.

The CDR3 sequence is CASRLGVGSDTQYF. As DNA, the CDR3 is TGTGCCAGCAGACTGGGTGTGGGGTCAGATACGCAGTATTTT. The chain links TRBV2 to TRBJ2-3; no firm D call. CDR1 and CDR2 (germline): SNHLY, FYNNEI. V was trimmed by 6 bases and J by 4 bases, leaving 14 bases between them. CDR3 size: 14 residues. Combining the CDR3 with reference TRBV2 and TRBJ2-3 gives the whole variable domain EPEVTQTPSHQVTQMGQEVILRCVPISNHLYFYWYRQILGQKVEFLVSFYNNEISEKSEIFDDQFSVERPDGSNFTLKIRSTKLEDSAMYFCASRLGVGSDTQYFGPGTRLTVL.

This rearrangement joins TRBV11-3 to TRBJ1-1; D not resolved. Per germline, CDR1 SGHNT and CDR2 YENEEA. Deletions cut 4 bases from V and 4 bases from J, with 4 bases between. This CDR3 has 11 residues. As DNA, the CDR3 is TGTGCCAGCAGCTCGGGCACTGAAGCTTTCTTT. Translated, it gives CASSSGTEAFF. Full variable domain (outside the CDR3, taken from reference TRBV11-3 and TRBJ1-1): EAGVVQSPRYKIIEKKQPVAFWCNPISGHNTLYWYLQNLGQGPELLIRYENEEAVDDSQLPKDRFSAERLKGVDSTLKIQPAELGDSAVYLCASSSGTEAFFGQGTRLTVV.

The V call is TRBV5-1, the J call TRBJ2-2; TRBD1 might be the D (6 bases). V lost 0 bases to trimming and J lost 6 bases, with 12 bases between them. Looked up from germline, CDR1 is SGHRS and CDR2 is YFSETQ. CDR3 size: 15 residues. The CDR3 DNA is TGCGCCAGCAGCTTGGTAGCAGGGGTGGCCGGGGAGCTGTTTTTT. It translates to CASSLVAGVAGELFF. Looking up the rest from reference TRBV5-1 and TRBJ2-2 gives the full variable domain: KAGVTQTPRYLIKTRGQQVTLSCSPISGHRSVSWYQQTPGQGLQFLFEYFSETQRNKGNFPGRFSGRQFSNSRSEMNVSTLELGDSALYLCASSLVAGVAGELFFGEGSRLTVL.

The chain carries TRBV4-1 and TRBJ1-3, with D perhaps TRBD1 (5 bases). The CDR3 runs to 14 residues. V was shortened by 3 bases and J by 4 bases, with 10 bases between the two germline ends. CDR1 and CDR2 from the germline V gene are MGHRA and YSYEKL. The CDR3 protein is CASSQAWTGNTIYF. CDR3 in DNA: TGCGCCAGCAGCCAGGCTTGGACAGGAAACACCATATATTTT.

In regard to this clone: The sample contains more than one DNA sequence encoding this CDR3. This chain joins TRBV5-1 and TRBJ2-1; maybe TRBD2 (7 bases). Trimming took off 0 bases at V and 4 bases at J, with 11 bases between the two ends. Germline CDR1 reads SGHRS; CDR2 reads YFSETQ. The CDR3 extends over 15 amino acids. CDR3 sequence (DNA): TGCGCCAGCAGCTTGGGTGGGGGGGCGTACAATGAGCAGTTCTTC. Translating gives CASSLGGGAYNEQFF.

This chain joins TRBV19 and TRBJ1-5; 9 nucleotides line up with TRBD1. This CDR3 has 13 amino acids. Looked up from germline, CDR1 is LNHDA and CDR2 is SQIVND (reference sequence). J lost 11 bases, V lost 6 bases, and 8 bases had no gene match. CDR3 sequence: CASRGTGFFTQHF. CDR3 DNA sequence: TGTGCCAGTAGAGGGACAGGGTTTTTTACCCAGCATTTT.

A single count supports this clone. The CDR3 region is CASSLGYDADTQYF. CDR3 DNA: TGTGCCAGCAGCTTGGGTTATGATGCAGATACGCAGTATTTT. The rearrangement joins TRBV7-2 to TRBJ2-3, with D uncertain. V was clipped by 3 bases and J by 4 bases, with 11 bases between them. The CDR3 consists of 14 residues. CDR1 and CDR2 from the germline V gene are SGHTA and FQGNSA. Full variable domain (remainder filled in from reference TRBV7-2 and TRBJ2-3): GAGVSQSPSNKVTEKGKDVELRCDPISGHTALYWYRQSLGQGLEFLIYFQGNSAPDKSGLPSDRFSAERTGGSVSTLTIQRTQQEDSAVYLCASSLGYDADTQYFGPGTRLTVL.

This chain joins TRBV27 and TRBJ2-7, with D perhaps matching TRBD1 (6 bases). The CDR3 is 15 amino acids. CDR1 MNHEY and CDR2 SMNVEV come from the germline V gene (reference sequence). Trimming shortened V by 6 bases and J by 3 bases, and 18 bases separated the two germline ends. CDR3 DNA sequence: TGTGCCAGCAGACCAGGGACAAATACGAACTACGAGCAGTACTTC. Its translation is CASRPGTNTNYEQYF.

The CDR3 is CASSPWGSGGPYNEQFF. The CDR3 region has the DNA TGTGCCAGCAGCCCATGGGGTAGCGGGGGCCCCTACAATGAGCAGTTCTTC. The genes are TRBV7-2 and TRBJ2-1, with 9 bases identical to TRBD2. The CDR3 has 17 amino acids. Trimming at V came to 5 bases and at J to 2 bases, leaving 10 bases not matched to a gene. Germline assignment: CDR1 SGHTA and CDR2 FQGNSA.

This chain uses TRBV24-1 with TRBJ1-5, with 12 bases matching TRBD1. This CDR3 has 15 residues. In germline, CDR1 is KGHDR, CDR2 SFDVKD. J lost 7 bases, V lost 7 bases, and 7 bases had no gene match. The CDR3 bases are TGTGCCACCAGCCCGGGACAGGGGGCCCTCCAGCCCCAGCATTTT. Protein sequence: CATSPGQGALQPQHF.

The rearrangement uses TRBV7-3 and TRBJ1-6, with 9 bases aligning to TRBD1. Germline V lookup: CDR1 SGHTA, CDR2 FQGTGA. The V segment lost 4 bases and the J segment 9 bases; nucleotides outside the gene matches: 19. This CDR3 comprises 19 residues. The CDR3 protein is CASSSSRRFYRGRVSPLHF. As DNA, the CDR3 is TGTGCCAGCAGCTCGAGCCGACGATTCTACAGGGGGCGGGTTTCACCCCTCCACTTT. Full variable domain (outside the CDR3, taken from reference TRBV7-3 and TRBJ1-6): GAGVSQTPSNKVTEKGKYVELRCDPISGHTALYWYRQSLGQGPEFLIYFQGTGAADDSGLPNDRFFAVRPEGSVSTLKIQRTERGDSAVYLCASSSSRRFYRGRVSPLHFGNGTRLTVT.

This chain uses TRBV6-5 with TRBJ2-7; a possible D gene is TRBD2 (5 bases). Germline V gives CDR1 MNHEY, CDR2 SVGAGI. This CDR3 contains 13 residues. The DNA for the CDR3 is TGTGTCTCGAGGCGAGGGCTACCCTACGAGCAGTACTTC. As protein: CVSRRGLPYEQYF.

V gene TRBV6-2 or TRBV6-3 combines with J gene TRBJ2-7; D may be TRBD1 (5 bases). The CDR3 has 13 residues. Germline loops: CDR1 MNHEY, CDR2 SVGEGT. Trimming pared 2 bases from V and 2 bases from J, leaving 7 bases between. DNA for the CDR3: TGTGCCAGCAGTTACGACAGAACCTACGAGCAGTACTTC. Protein: CASSYDRTYEQYF.

The chain combines TRBV5-1 with TRBJ2-7; D is perhaps TRBD2 (6 bases). Trimming cost V 0 bases and J 2 bases, with 9 bases left between them. This CDR3 is 14 amino acids long. Germline CDR1 SGHRS, CDR2 YFSETQ. The CDR3 region is CASSLGGTPYEQYF. CDR3 DNA: TGCGCCAGCAGCTTGGGCGGGACTCCCTACGAGCAGTACTTC.

The CDR3 coding sequence is TGTGCCAGTAGTCAAAACCCAGCGACAGGGCCGGTGGGAACTAATGAAAAACTGTTTTTT. It is translated as CASSQNPATGPVGTNEKLFF. The chain combines TRBV19 with TRBJ1-4; TRBD1 matches at 7 bases. Trimming took 5 bases from V and 1 from J; bases not matched to a gene: 19. Germline CDR1 LNHDA, CDR2 SQIVND (reference sequence). The CDR3 covers 20 residues.

J is TRBJ2-7 and V is TRBV5-1; D may be TRBD1 (5 bases). Deletions cut 4 bases from V and 0 bases from J, with 11 bases between. Germline loops: CDR1 SGHRS, CDR2 YFSETQ. CDR3 length: 14 residues. The DNA of the CDR3 is TGCGCCAGCAGCGGGGCTACTAACTCCTACGAGCAGTACTTC. This sequence encodes CASSGATNSYEQYF. Supplemented by reference TRBV5-1 and TRBJ2-7, the full variable domain reads KAGVTQTPRYLIKTRGQQVTLSCSPISGHRSVSWYQQTPGQGLQFLFEYFSETQRNKGNFPGRFSGRQFSNSRSEMNVSTLELGDSALYLCASSGATNSYEQYFGPGTRLTVT.

This chain uses TRBV29-1 with TRBJ2-3, with TRBD1 identical over 10 bases. Germline CDR1 reads SQVTM; CDR2 reads ANQGSEA. With V trimmed by 1 base and J by 0 bases, 10 bases remained unmatched. The length of the CDR3 is 18 residues. The chain's CDR3 is CSVEVGQGIPTSTDTQYF. In DNA form, the CDR3 reads TGCAGCGTTGAAGTGGGACAGGGGATACCCACTAGCACAGATACGCAGTATTTT.

V is TRBV9 and J is TRBJ1-1; 8 bases line up with TRBD1. The V segment lost 1 base and the J segment 4 bases; nucleotides outside the gene matches: 6. Germline CDR1 reads SGDLS; CDR2 reads YYNGEE. There are 15 residues in the CDR3. The CDR3 DNA reads TGTGCCAGCAGCGTATACGCAGGGGGCCTCACTGAAGCTTTCTTT. The encoded protein is CASSVYAGGLTEAFF. The full variable domain, its missing parts supplied by reference TRBV9 and TRBJ1-1, is DSGVTQTPKHLITATGQRVTLRCSPRSGDLSVYWYQQSLDQGLQFLIQYYNGEERAKGNILERFSAQQFPDLHSELNLSSLELGDSALYFCASSVYAGGLTEAFFGQGTRLTVV.

This chain joins TRBV3-1 (or the pseudogene TRBV3-2) and TRBJ2-3; TRBD2 matches 8 bases. Germline lookup yields CDR1 LGHDT and CDR2 YNNKEL (reference sequence). This CDR3 has 15 amino acids. The junction had 7 bases not matched to a gene; V was cut back by 3 bases and J by 5 bases. The CDR3 here is CASSQGLVWGDTQYF. CDR3 coding DNA: TGTGCCAGCAGCCAGGGACTAGTTTGGGGAGATACGCAGTATTTT.

This chain connects TRBV2 to TRBJ2-3; 7 nucleotides agree with TRBD2. The V gene end was trimmed by 6 bases and the J gene end by 1 base; junction bases not matched to a gene: 4. This CDR3 region has 14 residues. In germline, CDR1 is SNHLY, CDR2 FYNNEI. The CDR3 region has the DNA TGTGCCAGCAGCCCCGGACTAGGCACAGATACGCAGTATTTT. Encoded protein: CASSPGLGTDTQYF.

This chain joins TRBV27 and TRBJ1-1; D might be TRBD1 (6 bases). Trimming shortened V by 5 bases and J by 1 base, and 14 bases separated the two germline ends. Germline V lookup: CDR1 MNHEY, CDR2 SMNVEV (reference sequence). CDR3 length equals 15 residues. The CDR3 DNA is TGTGCCAGCAGTGCGAGGGGGGGGACGAACACTGAAGCTTTCTTT. Translation gives CASSARGGTNTEAFF.

This sequence joins TRBV5-6 and TRBJ1-1; D is undetermined. Germline CDR1 is SGHDT and CDR2 is YYEEEE. Trimming cost V 2 bases and J 1 base, with 9 bases left between them. The CDR3 contains 14 residues. The CDR3 coding sequence is TGTGCCAGCAGCTTTACGCGGCAGAACACTGAAGCTTTCTTT. This codes for CASSFTRQNTEAFF.

The chain joins TRBV10-3 to TRBJ2-6; D is possibly TRBD1 (6 bases). The V and J ends lost 6 bases and 4 bases respectively, with 7 bases between them. The CDR3 has 13 residues. From germline, CDR1 is ENHRY and CDR2 SYGVKD. CDR3: CAISGQGANVLTF. Written as DNA, the CDR3 is TGTGCCATCAGCGGACAGGGGGCCAACGTCCTGACTTTC.

The V call is TRBV18, the J call TRBJ2-3; D remains ambiguous. CDR3 length: 14 residues. V dropped 3 bases and J dropped 4 bases, with 11 bases sitting between them. CDR1 and CDR2 (germline): KGHSH, LQKENI. CDR3 coding DNA: TGTGCCAGCTCACCGACGGGCGCGTCAGATACGCAGTATTTT. It translates to CASSPTGASDTQYF.

The V gene is TRBV5-8, the J gene TRBJ2-1; 13 bases are shared with TRBD2. CDR1 and CDR2 (germline): SGHTS, YDEGEE. V was clipped by 4 bases and J by 5 bases; unmatched bases: 3. The CDR3 extends over 15 amino acids. In nucleotides, the CDR3 is TGTGCCAGCAGCACTAGCGGGAGGGCCAACAATGAGCAGTTCTTC. Translated: CASSTSGRANNEQFF.

V and J are TRBV29-1 and TRBJ1-2; D gene unclear. V was trimmed by 2 bases and J by 4 bases, leaving 5 bases between them. The germline V gene encodes CDR1 SQVTM and CDR2 ANQGSEA. The CDR3 runs to 11 residues. The CDR3 reads CSVERFYGYTF. DNA for the CDR3: TGCAGCGTTGAAAGGTTCTATGGCTACACCTTC.